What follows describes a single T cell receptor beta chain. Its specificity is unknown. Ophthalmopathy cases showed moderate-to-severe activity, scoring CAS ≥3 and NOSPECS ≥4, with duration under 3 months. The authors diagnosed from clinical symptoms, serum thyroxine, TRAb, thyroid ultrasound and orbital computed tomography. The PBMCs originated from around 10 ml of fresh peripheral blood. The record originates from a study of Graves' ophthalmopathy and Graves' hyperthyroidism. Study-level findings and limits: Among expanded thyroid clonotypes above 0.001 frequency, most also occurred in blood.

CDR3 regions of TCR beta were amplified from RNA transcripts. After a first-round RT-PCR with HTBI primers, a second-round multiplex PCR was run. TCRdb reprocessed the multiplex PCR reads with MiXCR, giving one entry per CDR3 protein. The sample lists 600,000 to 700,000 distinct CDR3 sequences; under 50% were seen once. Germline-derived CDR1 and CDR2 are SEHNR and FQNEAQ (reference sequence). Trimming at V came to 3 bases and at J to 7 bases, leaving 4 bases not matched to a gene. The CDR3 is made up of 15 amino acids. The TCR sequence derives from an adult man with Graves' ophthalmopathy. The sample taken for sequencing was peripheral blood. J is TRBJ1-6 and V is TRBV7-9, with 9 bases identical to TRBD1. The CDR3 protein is CASSLQGTGNSPLHF. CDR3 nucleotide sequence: TGTGCCAGCAGCTTGCAAGGGACAGGGAATTCACCCCTCCACTTT.